This T cell receptor beta chain was found in a study of blood T cell repertoires in COVID-19. Assay: immunoSEQ multiplex PCR; the TCRdb copy retains only in-frame clones and omits some. The table shows more than 200,000 clones, with more than 70% occurring only once. The CDR3 totals 16 residues. V lost 5 bases and J lost 4; bases outside the gene matches: 9. Germline CDR1 SGHTA, CDR2 FQGNSA. The origin of this receptor is a woman in her 40s with acute COVID-19. This chain uses TRBV7-2 with TRBJ2-2; TRBD2 aligns across 8 bases. What was sequenced was PBMCs or T cells enriched from blood (not recorded which). The CDR3 bases are TGTGCCAGCAGCGCTACCGGGACTAGAGGCACCGGGGAGCTGTTTTTT. It encodes CASSATGTRGTGELFF.